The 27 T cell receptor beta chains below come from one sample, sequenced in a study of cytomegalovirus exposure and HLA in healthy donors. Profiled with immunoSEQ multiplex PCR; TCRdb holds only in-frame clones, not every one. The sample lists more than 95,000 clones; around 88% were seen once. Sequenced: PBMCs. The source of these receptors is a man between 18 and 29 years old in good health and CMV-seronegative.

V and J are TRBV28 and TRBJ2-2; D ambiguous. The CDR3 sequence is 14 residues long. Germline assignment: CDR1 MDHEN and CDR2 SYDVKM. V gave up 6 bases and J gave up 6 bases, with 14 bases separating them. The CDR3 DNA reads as TGTGCCAGCAGCTATCCTAGAAGCCCCGGGGAGCTGTTTTTT. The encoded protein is CASSYPRSPGELFF.

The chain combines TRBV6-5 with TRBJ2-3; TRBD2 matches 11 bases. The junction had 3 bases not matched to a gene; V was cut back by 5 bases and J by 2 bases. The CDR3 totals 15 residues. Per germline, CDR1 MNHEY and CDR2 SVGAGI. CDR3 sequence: CASSQTSGDTDTQYF. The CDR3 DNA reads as TGTGCCAGCAGTCAGACTAGCGGGGACACAGATACGCAGTATTTT.

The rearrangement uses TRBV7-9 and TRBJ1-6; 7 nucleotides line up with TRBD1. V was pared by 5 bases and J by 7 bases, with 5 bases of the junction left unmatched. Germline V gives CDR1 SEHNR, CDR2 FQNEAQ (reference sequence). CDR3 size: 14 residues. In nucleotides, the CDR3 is TGTGCCAGCAGCGACGGGACAGTAAATTCACCCCTCCACTTT. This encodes CASSDGTVNSPLHF.

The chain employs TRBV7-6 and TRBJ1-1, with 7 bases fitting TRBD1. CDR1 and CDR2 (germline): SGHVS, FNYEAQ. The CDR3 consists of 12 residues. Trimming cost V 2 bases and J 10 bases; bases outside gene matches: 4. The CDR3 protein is CASSLIAGGAFF. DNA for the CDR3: TGTGCCAGCAGCTTAATCGCAGGGGGAGCTTTCTTT.

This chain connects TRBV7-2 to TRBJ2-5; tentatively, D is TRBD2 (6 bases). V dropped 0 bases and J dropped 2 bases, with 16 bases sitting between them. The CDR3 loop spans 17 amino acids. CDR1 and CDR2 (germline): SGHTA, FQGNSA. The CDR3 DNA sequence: TGTGCCAGCAGCTTAGCGCGGGGCGGACCAACACAAGAGACCCAGTACTTC. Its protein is CASSLARGGPTQETQYF.

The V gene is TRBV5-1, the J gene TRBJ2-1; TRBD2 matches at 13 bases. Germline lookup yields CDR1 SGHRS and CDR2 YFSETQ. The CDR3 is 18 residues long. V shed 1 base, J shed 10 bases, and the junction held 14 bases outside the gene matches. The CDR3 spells CASSLTSGGAVVSGEQFF. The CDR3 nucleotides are TGCGCCAGCAGCTTGACTAGCGGGGGGGCCGTCGTGTCCGGCGAGCAGTTCTTC.

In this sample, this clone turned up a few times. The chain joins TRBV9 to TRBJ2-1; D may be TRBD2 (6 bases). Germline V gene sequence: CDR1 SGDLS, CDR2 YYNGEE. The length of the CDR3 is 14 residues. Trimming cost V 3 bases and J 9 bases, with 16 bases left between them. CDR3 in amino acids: CASSDLWRGREQFF. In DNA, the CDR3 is TGTGCCAGCAGCGACCTCTGGAGGGGACGTGAGCAGTTCTTC.

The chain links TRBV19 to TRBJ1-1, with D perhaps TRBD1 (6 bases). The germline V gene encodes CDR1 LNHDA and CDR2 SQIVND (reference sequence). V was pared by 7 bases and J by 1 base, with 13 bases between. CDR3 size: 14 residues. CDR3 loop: CASNQGLTNTEAFF. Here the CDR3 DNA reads TGTGCCAGTAACCAGGGGTTGACGAACACTGAAGCTTTCTTT.

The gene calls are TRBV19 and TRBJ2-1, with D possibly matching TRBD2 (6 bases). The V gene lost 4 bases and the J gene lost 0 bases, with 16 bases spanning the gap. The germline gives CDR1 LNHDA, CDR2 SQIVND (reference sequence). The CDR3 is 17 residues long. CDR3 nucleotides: TGTGCCAGTAGTAACCGGGGGAGCGTCAGCTCCTACAATGAGCAGTTCTTC. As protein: CASSNRGSVSSYNEQFF.

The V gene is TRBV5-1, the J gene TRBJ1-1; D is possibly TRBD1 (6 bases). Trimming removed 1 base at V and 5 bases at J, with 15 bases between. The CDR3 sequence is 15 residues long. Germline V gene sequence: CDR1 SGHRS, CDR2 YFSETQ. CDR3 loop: CASSLIQGGHTEAFF. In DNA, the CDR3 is TGCGCCAGCAGCTTGATACAGGGTGGTCATACTGAAGCTTTCTTT.

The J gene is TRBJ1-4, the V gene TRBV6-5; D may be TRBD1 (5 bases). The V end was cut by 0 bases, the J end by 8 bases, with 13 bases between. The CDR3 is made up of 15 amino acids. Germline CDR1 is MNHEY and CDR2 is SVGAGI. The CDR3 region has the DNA TGTGCCAGCAGTTACTCTTCAGGGTTACAAGAAAAACTGTTTTTT. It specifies CASSYSSGLQEKLFF.

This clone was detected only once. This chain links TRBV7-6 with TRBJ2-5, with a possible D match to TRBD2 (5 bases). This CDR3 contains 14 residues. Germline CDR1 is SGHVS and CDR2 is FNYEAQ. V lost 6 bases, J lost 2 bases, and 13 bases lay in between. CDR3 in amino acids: CASRPGAEQETQYF. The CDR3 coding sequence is TGTGCCAGCAGACCTGGAGCGGAGCAAGAGACCCAGTACTTC.

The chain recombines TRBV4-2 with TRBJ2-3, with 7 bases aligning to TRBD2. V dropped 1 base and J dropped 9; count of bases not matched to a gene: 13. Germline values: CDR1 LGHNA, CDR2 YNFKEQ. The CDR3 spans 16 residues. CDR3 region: CASSQGFLAEGGTQYF. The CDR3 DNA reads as TGTGCCAGCAGCCAAGGCTTCCTAGCGGAGGGTGGGACGCAGTATTTT.

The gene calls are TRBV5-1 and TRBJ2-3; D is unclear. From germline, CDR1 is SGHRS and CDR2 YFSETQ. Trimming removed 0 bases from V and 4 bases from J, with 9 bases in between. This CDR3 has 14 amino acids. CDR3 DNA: TGCGCCAGCAGCTTGGGTAGCATGTCAGATACGCAGTATTTT. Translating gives CASSLGSMSDTQYF.

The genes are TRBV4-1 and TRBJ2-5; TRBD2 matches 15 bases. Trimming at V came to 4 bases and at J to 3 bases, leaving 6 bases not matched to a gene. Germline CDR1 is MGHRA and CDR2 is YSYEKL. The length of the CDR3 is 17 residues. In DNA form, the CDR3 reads TGCGCCAGCAGCCGAATGGGACTAGCGGGGGGTAAAGAGACCCAGTACTTC. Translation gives CASSRMGLAGGKETQYF.

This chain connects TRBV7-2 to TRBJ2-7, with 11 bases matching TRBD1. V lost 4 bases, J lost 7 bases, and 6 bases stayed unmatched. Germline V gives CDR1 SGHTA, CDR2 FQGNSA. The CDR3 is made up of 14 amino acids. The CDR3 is CASSSRTGGREQYF. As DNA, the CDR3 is TGTGCCAGCAGCTCTAGGACAGGGGGCCGGGAGCAGTACTTC.

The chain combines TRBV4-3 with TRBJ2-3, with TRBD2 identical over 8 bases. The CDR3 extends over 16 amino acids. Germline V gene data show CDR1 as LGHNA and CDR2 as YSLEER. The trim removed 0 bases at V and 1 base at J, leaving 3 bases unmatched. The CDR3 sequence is CASSQELADGTDTQYF. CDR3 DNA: TGCGCCAGCAGCCAAGAACTAGCGGATGGCACAGATACGCAGTATTTT.

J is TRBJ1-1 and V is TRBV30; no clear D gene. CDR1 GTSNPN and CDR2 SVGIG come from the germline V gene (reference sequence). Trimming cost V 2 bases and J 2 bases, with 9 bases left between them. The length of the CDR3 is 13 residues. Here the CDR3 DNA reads TGTGCCTGGAGTAATAGTCTAAACACTGAAGCTTTCTTT. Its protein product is CAWSNSLNTEAFF.

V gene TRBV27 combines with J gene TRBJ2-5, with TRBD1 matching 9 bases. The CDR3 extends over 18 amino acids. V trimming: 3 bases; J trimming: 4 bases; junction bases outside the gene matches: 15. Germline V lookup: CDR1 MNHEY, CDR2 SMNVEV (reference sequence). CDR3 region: CASSFLTELGQGSETQYF. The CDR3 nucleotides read TGTGCCAGCAGTTTTCTGACTGAGCTGGGACAGGGCTCAGAGACCCAGTACTTC.

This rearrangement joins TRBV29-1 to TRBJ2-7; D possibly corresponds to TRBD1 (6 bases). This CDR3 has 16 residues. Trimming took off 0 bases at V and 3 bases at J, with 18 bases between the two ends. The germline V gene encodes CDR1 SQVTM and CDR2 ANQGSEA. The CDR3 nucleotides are TGCAGCGTTGAAGACTCGTCCAGGGACAAAATCTACGAGCAGTACTTC. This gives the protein CSVEDSSRDKIYEQYF.

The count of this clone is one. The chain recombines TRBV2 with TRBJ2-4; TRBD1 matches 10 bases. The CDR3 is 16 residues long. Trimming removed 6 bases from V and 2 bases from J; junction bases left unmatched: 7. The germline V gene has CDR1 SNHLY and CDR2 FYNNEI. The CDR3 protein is CASRTPGQGPKNIQYF. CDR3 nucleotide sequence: TGTGCCAGCAGGACTCCGGGACAGGGGCCCAAAAACATTCAGTACTTC. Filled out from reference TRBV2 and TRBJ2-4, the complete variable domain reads EPEVTQTPSHQVTQMGQEVILRCVPISNHLYFYWYRQILGQKVEFLVSFYNNEISEKSEIFDDQFSVERPDGSNFTLKIRSTKLEDSAMYFCASRTPGQGPKNIQYFGAGTRLSVL.

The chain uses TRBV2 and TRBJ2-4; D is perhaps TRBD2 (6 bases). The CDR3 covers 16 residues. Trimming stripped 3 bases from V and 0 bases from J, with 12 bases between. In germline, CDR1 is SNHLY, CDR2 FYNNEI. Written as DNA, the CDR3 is TGTGCCAGCAGTGAGGGGGAGGAAATAGCCAAAAACATTCAGTACTTC. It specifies CASSEGEEIAKNIQYF.

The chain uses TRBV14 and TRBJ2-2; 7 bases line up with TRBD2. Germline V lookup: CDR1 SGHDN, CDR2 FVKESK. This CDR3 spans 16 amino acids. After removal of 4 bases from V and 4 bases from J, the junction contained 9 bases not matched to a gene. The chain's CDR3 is CASSRDDAGATGELFF. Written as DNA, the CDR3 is TGTGCCAGCAGCCGAGATGACGCGGGAGCCACCGGGGAGCTGTTTTTT.

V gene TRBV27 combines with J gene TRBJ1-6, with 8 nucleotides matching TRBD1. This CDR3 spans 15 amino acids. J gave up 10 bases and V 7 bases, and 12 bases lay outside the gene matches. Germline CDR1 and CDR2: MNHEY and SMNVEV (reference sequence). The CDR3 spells CASKPIGQGTSPLHF. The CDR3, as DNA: TGTGCCAGCAAACCTATCGGACAGGGCACCTCACCCCTCCACTTT.

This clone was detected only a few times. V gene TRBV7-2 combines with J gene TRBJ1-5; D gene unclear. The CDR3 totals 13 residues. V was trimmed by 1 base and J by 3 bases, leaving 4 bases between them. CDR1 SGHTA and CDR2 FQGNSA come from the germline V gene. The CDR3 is CASSLDSNQPQHF. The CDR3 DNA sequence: TGTGCCAGCAGCTTAGACTCCAATCAGCCCCAGCATTTT.

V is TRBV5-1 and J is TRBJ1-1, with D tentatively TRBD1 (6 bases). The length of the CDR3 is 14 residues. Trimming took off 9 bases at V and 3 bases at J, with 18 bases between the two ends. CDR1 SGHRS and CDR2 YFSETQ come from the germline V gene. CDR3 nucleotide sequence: TGCGCCAAACCTAACTCAGGGGAAGACACTGAAGCTTTCTTT. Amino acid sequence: CAKPNSGEDTEAFF.

CDR3 bases: TGTGCCAGTAACCATCACCGGGACAGGGGGCATCAGCCCCAGCATTTT. Translation gives CASNHHRDRGHQPQHF. The chain carries TRBV19 and TRBJ1-5, with TRBD1 matching over 12 bases. J was trimmed by 5 bases and V by 7 bases; bases with no gene match: 9. Germline-derived CDR1 and CDR2 are LNHDA and SQIVND (reference sequence). The CDR3 totals 16 residues.